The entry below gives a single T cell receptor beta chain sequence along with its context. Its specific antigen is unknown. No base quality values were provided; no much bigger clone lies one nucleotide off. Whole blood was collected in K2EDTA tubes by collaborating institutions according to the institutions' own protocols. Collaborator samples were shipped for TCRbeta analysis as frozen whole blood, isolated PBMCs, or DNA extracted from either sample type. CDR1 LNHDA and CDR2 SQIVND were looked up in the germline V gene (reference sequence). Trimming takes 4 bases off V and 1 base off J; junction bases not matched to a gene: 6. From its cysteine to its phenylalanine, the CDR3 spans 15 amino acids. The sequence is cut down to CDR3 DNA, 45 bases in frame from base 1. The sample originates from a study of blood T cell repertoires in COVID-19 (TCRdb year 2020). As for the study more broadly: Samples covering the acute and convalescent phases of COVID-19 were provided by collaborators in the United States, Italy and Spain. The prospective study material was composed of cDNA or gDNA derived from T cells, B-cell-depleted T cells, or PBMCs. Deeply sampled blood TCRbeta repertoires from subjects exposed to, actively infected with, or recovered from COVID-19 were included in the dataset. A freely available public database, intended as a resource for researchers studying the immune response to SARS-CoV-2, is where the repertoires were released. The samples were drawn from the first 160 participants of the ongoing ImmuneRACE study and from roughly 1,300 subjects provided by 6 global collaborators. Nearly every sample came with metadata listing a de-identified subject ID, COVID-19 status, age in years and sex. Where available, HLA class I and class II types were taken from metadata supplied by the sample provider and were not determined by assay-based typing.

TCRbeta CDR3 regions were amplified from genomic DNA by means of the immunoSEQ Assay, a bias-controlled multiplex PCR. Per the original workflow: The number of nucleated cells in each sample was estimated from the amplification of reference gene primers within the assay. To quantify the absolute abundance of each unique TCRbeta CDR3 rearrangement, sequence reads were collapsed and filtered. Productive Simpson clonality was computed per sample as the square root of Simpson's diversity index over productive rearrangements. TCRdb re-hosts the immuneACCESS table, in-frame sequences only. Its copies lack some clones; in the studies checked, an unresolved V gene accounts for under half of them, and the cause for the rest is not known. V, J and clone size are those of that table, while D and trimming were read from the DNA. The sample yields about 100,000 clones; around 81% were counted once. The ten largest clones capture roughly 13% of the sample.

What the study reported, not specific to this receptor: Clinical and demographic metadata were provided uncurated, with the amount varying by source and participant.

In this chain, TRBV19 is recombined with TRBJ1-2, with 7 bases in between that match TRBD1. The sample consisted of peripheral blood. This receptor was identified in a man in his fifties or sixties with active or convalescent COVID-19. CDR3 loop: CASSTGDRGNYGYTF. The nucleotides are TGTGCCAGTAGTACCGGGGACAGAGGTAACTATGGCTACACCTTC.